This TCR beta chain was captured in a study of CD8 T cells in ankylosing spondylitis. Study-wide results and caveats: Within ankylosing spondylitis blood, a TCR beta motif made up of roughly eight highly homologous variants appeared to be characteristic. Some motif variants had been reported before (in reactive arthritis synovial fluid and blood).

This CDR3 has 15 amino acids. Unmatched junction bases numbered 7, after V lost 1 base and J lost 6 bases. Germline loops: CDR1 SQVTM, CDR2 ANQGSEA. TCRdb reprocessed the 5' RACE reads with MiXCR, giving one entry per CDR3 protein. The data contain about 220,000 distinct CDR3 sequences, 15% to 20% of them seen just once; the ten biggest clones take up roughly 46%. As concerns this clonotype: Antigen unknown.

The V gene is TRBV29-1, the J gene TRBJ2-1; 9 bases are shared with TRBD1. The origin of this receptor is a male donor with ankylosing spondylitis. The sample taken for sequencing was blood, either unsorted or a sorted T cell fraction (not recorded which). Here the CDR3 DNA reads TGCAGCGTTGAAGGAAAACAGGGGGCAGGCAATGAGCAGTTCTTC. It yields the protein CSVEGKQGAGNEQFF.